This record covers a single T cell receptor beta chain. Source study methods: Amplification with reference gene primers provided the estimates of nucleated cell counts. Sequencing used immunoSEQ multiplex PCR; TCRdb keeps in-frame clones, though not all of them. For V, J and clone size, that table is used; D and trimming come from the DNA. The data contain approximately 58,000 clones, about 81% of them singletons. In Seattle, patients joined the study during active infection and were tracked longitudinally. The CDR3 sequence is 17 residues long. Trimming cost V 4 bases and J 13 bases; bases outside gene matches: 15. Looked up from germline, CDR1 is SEHNR and CDR2 is FQNEAQ (reference sequence). This record comes from a study of blood T cell repertoires in COVID-19. Study-wide context: Samples representing acute and convalescent COVID-19 were sourced from the United States, Italy and Spain. T cells, B-cell-depleted T cells, or PBMCs provided the cDNA or gDNA that served as material.

The sequence was obtained from a man aged 60 to 69 with COVID-19, enrolled during active disease. The sample comprised peripheral blood. The chain is built from TRBV7-9 and TRBJ1-6; 11 nucleotides match TRBD1. CDR3 region: CASSSLGQGAVHYPLHF. CDR3 DNA: TGTGCCAGCAGCTCACTAGGACAGGGGGCGGTTCACTACCCCCTCCACTTT.